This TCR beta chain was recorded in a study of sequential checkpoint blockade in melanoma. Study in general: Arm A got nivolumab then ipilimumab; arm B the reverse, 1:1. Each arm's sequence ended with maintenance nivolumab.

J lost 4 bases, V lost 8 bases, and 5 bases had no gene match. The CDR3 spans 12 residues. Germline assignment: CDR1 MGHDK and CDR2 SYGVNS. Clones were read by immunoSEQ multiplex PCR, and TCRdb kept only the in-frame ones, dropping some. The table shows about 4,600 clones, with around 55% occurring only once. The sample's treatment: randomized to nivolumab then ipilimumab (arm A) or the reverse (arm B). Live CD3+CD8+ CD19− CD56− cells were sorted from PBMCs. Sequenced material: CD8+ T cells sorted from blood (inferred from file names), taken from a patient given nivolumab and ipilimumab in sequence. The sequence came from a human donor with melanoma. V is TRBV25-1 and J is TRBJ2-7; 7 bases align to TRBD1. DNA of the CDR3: TGTGCCAGCGAGGACAGGTTATACGAGCAGTACTTC. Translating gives CASEDRLYEQYF.